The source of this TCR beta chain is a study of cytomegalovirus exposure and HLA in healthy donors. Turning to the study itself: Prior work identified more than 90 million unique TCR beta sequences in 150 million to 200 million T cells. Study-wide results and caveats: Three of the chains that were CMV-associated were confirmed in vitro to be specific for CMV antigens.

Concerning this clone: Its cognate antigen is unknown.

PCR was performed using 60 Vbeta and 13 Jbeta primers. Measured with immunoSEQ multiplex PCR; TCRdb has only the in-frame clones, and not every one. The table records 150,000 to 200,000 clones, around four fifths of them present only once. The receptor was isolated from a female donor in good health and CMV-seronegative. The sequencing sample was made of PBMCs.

CDR3 nucleotides: TGTGCCAGTAGTATAGCCTCCGGGACTAGCAGCACAGATACGCAGTATTTT. This sequence encodes CASSIASGTSSTDTQYF. The chain couples TRBV19 to TRBJ2-3, with 9 bases matching TRBD2. V gave up 1 base and J gave up 0 bases; unmatched junction bases: 5. This CDR3 has 17 residues. Germline-derived CDR1 and CDR2 are LNHDA and SQIVND (reference sequence).